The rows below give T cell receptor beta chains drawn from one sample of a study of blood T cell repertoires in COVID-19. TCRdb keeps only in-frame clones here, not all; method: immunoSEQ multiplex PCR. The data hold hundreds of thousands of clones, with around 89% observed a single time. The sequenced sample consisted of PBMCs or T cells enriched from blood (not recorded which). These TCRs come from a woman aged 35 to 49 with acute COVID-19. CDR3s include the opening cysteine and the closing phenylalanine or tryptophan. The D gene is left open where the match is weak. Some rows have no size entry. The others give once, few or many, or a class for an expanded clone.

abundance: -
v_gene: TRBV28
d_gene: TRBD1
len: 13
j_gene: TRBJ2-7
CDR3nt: TGTGCCAGCAACTCGGGACAGGGTAACGAGCAGTACTTC
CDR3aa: CASNSGQGNEQYF

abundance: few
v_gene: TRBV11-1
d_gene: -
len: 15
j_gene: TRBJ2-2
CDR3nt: TGTGCCAGCAGCTTAGTCCTGGGTTCGGGCGGGGAGCTGTTTTTT
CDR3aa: CASSLVLGSGGELFF

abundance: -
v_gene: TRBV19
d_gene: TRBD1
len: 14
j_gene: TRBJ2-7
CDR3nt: TGTGCCAGTAGTATACAGGGGGCCTCCTACGAGCAGTACTTC
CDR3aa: CASSIQGASYEQYF

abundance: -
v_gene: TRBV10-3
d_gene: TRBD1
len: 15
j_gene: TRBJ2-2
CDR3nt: TGTGCCATCCCGGCCAGGACAGGACACACCGGGGAGCTGTTTTTT
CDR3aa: CAIPARTGHTGELFF

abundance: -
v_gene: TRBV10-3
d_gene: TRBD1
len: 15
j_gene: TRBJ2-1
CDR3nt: TGTGCCATCAGTGTGGGGACAGGGATGGCCAATGAGCAGTTCTTC
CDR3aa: CAISVGTGMANEQFF

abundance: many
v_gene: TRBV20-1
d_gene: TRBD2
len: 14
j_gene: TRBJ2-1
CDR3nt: TGCAGTGCTAGTCTAGCGGGAGACCACAATGAGCAGTTCTTC
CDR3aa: CSASLAGDHNEQFF

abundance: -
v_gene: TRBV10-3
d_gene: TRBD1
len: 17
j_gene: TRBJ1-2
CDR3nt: TGTGCCATCAGCGACGCGACAGGGACCCCCACTAACTATGGCTACACCTTC
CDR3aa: CAISDATGTPTNYGYTF

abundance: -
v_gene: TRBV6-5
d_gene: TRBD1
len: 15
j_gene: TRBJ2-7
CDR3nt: TGTGCCGTCAAGCCCGCGACAGGGGGCTCCTACGAGCAGTACTTC
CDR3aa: CAVKPATGGSYEQYF

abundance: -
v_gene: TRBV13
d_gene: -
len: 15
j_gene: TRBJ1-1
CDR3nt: TGTGCCAGCAGCCCCTCCTGGGGCCCCGGGACTGAAGCTTTCTTT
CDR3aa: CASSPSWGPGTEAFF

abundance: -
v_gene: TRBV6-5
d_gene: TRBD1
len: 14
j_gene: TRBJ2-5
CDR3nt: TGTGCCAGCACCGGGACAGGGGGCAGGGAGACCCAGTACTTC
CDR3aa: CASTGTGGRETQYF

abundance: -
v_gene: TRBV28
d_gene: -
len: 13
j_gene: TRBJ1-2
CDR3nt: TGTGCCGGCGGAGGGACGGACACGAGGGGCTACACCTTC
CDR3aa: CAGGGTDTRGYTF

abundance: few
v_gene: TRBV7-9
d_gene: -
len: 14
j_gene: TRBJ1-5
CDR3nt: TGTGCCAGCAGCCCAATCAGGAGCAATCAGCCCCAGCATTTT
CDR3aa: CASSPIRSNQPQHF

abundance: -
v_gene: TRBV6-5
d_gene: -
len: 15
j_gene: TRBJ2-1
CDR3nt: TGTGCCAGCAGTTACTCGGAGAGCTCCTACAATGAGCAGTTCTTC
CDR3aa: CASSYSESSYNEQFF

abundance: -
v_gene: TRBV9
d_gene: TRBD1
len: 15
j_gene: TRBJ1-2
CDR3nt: TGTGCCAGCAGCCAAGGGGGCAGGGTCAACTATGGCTACACCTTC
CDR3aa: CASSQGGRVNYGYTF

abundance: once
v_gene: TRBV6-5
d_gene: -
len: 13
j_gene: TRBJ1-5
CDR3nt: TGTGCCAGCAGTTCCAGGTCGAACCAGCCCCAGCATTTT
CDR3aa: CASSSRSNQPQHF

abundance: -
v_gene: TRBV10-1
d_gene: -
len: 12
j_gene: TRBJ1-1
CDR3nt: TGCGCCAGCAGTGAGGGGGAGTTTGGGGCTTTCTTT
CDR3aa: CASSEGEFGAFF

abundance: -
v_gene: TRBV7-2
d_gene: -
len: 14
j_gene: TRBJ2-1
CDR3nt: TGTGCCAGCAGCTCTGGGACTTACTACAATGAGCAGTTCTTC
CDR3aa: CASSSGTYYNEQFF

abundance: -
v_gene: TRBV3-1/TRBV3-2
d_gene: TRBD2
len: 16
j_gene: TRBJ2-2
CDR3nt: TGTGCCAGCAGTTACTCTAGCGGGAGGGTAGCCGGGGAGCTGTTTTTT
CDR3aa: CASSYSSGRVAGELFF

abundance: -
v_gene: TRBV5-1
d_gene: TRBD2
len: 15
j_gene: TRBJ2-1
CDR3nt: TGCGCCAGCAGCTCCCTTGCGGGAGATGTCAATGAGCAGTTCTTC
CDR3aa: CASSSLAGDVNEQFF

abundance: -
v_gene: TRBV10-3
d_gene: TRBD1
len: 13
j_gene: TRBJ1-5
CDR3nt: TGTGCCATCACGGGACAGGAGGGCCAGCCCCAGCATTTT
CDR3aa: CAITGQEGQPQHF

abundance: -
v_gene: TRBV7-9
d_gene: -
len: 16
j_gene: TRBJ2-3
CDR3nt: TGTGCCAGCAGCTTAGCCCCAGGGGGGATCACAGATACGCAGTATTTT
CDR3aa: CASSLAPGGITDTQYF

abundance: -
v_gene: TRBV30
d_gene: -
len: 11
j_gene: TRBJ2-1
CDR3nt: TGTGCCTGGACTCGACCGGGAGAACAGTTCTTC
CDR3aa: CAWTRPGEQFF

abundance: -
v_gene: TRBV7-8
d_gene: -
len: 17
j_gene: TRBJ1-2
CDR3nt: TGTGCCAGCAGCTTAGTCAGGGTTATCCGGCAACCTTATGGCTACACCTTC
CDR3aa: CASSLVRVIRQPYGYTF